The 30 T cell receptor beta chains listed next were all sequenced from one sample in a study of T-cell memory formation after mild COVID-19 (dated by TCRdb to the early 2020s). To prepare the library, 5' RACE was applied. TCRdb shows the sequencer as Illumina NovaSeq 6000. TCRdb reran the public reads through fastp at Q25 and MiXCR, keeping productive beta chains. A single entry per CDR3 protein holds the most common genes and DNA from its merged rows. The sample includes about 500,000 distinct CDR3 sequences, with about a fifth observed a single time. The ten largest clones capture approximately 12% of the sample. Sequencing was performed on PBMCs or a T cell subset sorted from them (not recorded which). The receptors derive from an adult woman who had mild COVID-19 (a few samples of this study predate the infection). The sample titles of this study are shuffled in the database, so cell type and time point are left out; the donor was told from shared clones.

This clonotype was picked up a small number of times. The rearrangement joins TRBV13 to TRBJ2-1, with a possible D match to TRBD1 (6 bases). The CDR3 is 14 amino acids. Trimming cost V 3 bases and J 6 bases, with 12 bases left between them. CDR1 is PRHDT, CDR2 FYEKMQ, per germline (reference sequence). In DNA, the CDR3 is TGTGCCAGCAGCTTTTTAACCAGGGGCAATGAGCAGTTCTTC. This encodes CASSFLTRGNEQFF.

The V gene is TRBV7-8, the J gene TRBJ2-1; TRBD2 matches 11 bases. Unmatched junction bases numbered 4, after V lost 6 bases and J lost 3 bases. The CDR3 is 15 amino acids. The germline V gene has CDR1 SGHVS and CDR2 FQNEAQ. The CDR3 DNA follows: TGTGCCAGCAGGATCCTAGCGGGAGGCTACAATGAGCAGTTCTTC. It specifies CASRILAGGYNEQFF. Full variable domain (missing parts from reference TRBV7-8 and TRBJ2-1): GAGVSQSPRYKVAKRGQDVALRCDPISGHVSLFWYQQALGQGPEFLTYFQNEAQLDKSGLPSDRFFAERPEGSVSTLKIQRTQQEDSAVYLCASRILAGGYNEQFFGPGTRLTVL.

The chain carries TRBV24-1 and TRBJ2-1, with TRBD2 matching 10 bases. The CDR3 runs 15 residues. J lost 8 bases, V lost 4 bases, and 7 bases had no gene match. The germline V gene encodes CDR1 KGHDR and CDR2 SFDVKD. The CDR3 region is CATSESGRASDEQFF. CDR3 DNA sequence: TGTGCCACCAGTGAAAGCGGGAGGGCCAGCGATGAGCAGTTCTTC.

The V gene is TRBV12-3 or TRBV12-4, the J gene TRBJ2-7; D is possibly TRBD1 (6 bases). There are 13 residues in the CDR3. Between the trimmed V and J ends, which lost 6 bases and 4 bases, there was a span of 13 bases. The CDR3 nucleotides read TGTGCCAGCAGACCTGGACAGTATTACGAGCAGTACTTC. Protein sequence: CASRPGQYYEQYF.

The V gene is TRBV20-1, the J gene TRBJ2-2; 9 bases are shared with TRBD2. Germline V gene data show CDR1 as DFQATT and CDR2 as SNEGSKA (reference sequence). The CDR3 runs to 14 residues. J gave up 4 bases and V 6 bases, and 6 bases lay outside the gene matches. In DNA, the CDR3 is TGCAGTGCCGGCGGGGGGGTACTCACCGGGGAGCTGTTTTTT. Protein: CSAGGGVLTGELFF.

The V call is TRBV6-6, the J call TRBJ1-5; 7 nucleotides line up with TRBD1. This CDR3 is built from 19 residues. The junction had 16 bases not matched to a gene; V was cut back by 2 bases and J by 3 bases. Germline loops: CDR1 MNHNY, CDR2 SVGAGI (reference sequence). The CDR3, as DNA: TGTGCCAGCAGTTACAATCCCGCCGTTGGACAGGCGAACAATCAGCCCCAGCATTTT. Protein: CASSYNPAVGQANNQPQHF.

The chain joins TRBV20-1 to TRBJ1-1, with 10 bases that match TRBD1. After removal of 6 bases from V and 1 base from J, the junction contained 11 bases not matched to a gene. The CDR3 has 16 amino acids. The germline gives CDR1 DFQATT, CDR2 SNEGSKA (reference sequence). The CDR3 region has the DNA TGCAGTGCGCAGATCCGGGACAGGGGATGGAACACTGAAGCTTTCTTT. Its translation is CSAQIRDRGWNTEAFF.

This clonotype was seen only a few times. J is TRBJ2-1 and V is TRBV12-3 or TRBV12-4, with TRBD2 identical over 7 bases. Unmatched junction bases numbered 6, after V lost 6 bases and J lost 1 base. The CDR3 consists of 15 residues. CDR3 protein: CASRRPGGSYNEQFF. Here the CDR3 DNA reads TGTGCCAGCAGGCGTCCGGGGGGATCCTACAATGAGCAGTTCTTC.

The V call is TRBV5-1, the J call TRBJ2-2; the D gene is possibly TRBD1 (6 bases). Germline values: CDR1 SGHRS, CDR2 YFSETQ. V was cut by 4 bases and J by 0 bases, with 10 bases left in between. CDR3 length: 15 amino acids. DNA of the CDR3: TGCGCCAGCAGCCGGACAGTCCCGAACACCGGGGAGCTGTTTTTT. It codes for CASSRTVPNTGELFF.

This clonotype turned up a few times. The chain is built from TRBV3-1 and TRBJ2-1; 13 nucleotides line up with TRBD2. In germline, CDR1 is LGHDT, CDR2 YNNKEL (reference sequence). This CDR3 spans 16 amino acids. Trimming removed 4 bases from V and 8 bases from J; junction bases left unmatched: 8. In DNA form, the CDR3 reads TGTGCCAGCAGCCCCCGGACTAGCGGGAGTTCCTATGAGCAGTTCTTC. As protein: CASSPRTSGSSYEQFF.

The V gene is TRBV5-6, the J gene TRBJ2-1, with TRBD2 identical over 11 bases. Germline V gives CDR1 SGHDT, CDR2 YYEEEE. The CDR3 has 19 amino acids. V lost 1 base, J lost 7 bases, and 16 bases stayed unmatched. This CDR3 is CASSLIRLAGGRDENEQFF. CDR3 in DNA: TGTGCCAGCAGCTTGATTCGCCTAGCGGGGGGTAGGGATGAGAATGAGCAGTTCTTC.

The chain is built from TRBV12-3 or TRBV12-4 and TRBJ2-1, with a weak D call TRBD1 (6 bases). CDR3 length equals 14 residues. The V end lost 6 bases, the J end lost 8 bases, and 17 bases lay between the germline ends. The CDR3 is CASSHIPTGDEQFF. The CDR3 DNA reads TGTGCCAGCAGCCATATCCCGACAGGCGATGAGCAGTTCTTC.

This chain joins TRBV5-6 and TRBJ1-5; 8 bases are a match to TRBD1. Germline CDR1 and CDR2: SGHDT and YYEEEE. This CDR3 has 16 residues. V lost 2 bases and J lost 0; bases outside the gene matches: 4. In DNA, the CDR3 is TGTGCCAGCAGCTTAGGACAGGGCTATAGCAATCAGCCCCAGCATTTT. It codes for CASSLGQGYSNQPQHF.

V and J are TRBV5-6 and TRBJ2-1, with D unresolved. Trimming removed 1 base from V and 9 bases from J, with 5 bases in between. CDR3 length: 11 amino acids. The germline gives CDR1 SGHDT, CDR2 YYEEEE. The CDR3 coding sequence is TGTGCCAGCAGCTTGATAGCTGAGCAGTTCTTC. Amino acids: CASSLIAEQFF.

The chain is built from TRBV19 and TRBJ2-4; possibly TRBD2 for D (7 bases). Trimming cost V 3 bases and J 0 bases, with 15 bases left between them. CDR1 LNHDA and CDR2 SQIVND come from the germline V gene (reference sequence). CDR3 length equals 17 residues. The CDR3 DNA sequence: TGTGCCAGTAGTATTGGGGGGGGCCGTCTAGCCAAAAACATTCAGTACTTC. Its translation is CASSIGGGRLAKNIQYF.

This clonotype was recorded a few times. The chain links TRBV12-3 or TRBV12-4 to TRBJ2-4; D remains ambiguous. This CDR3 is 14 amino acids long. Trimming left V 1 base short and J 0 bases short, with 4 bases between. Here the CDR3 DNA reads TGTGCCAGCAGTTTAGGGACAGCCAAAAACATTCAGTACTTC. This encodes CASSLGTAKNIQYF.

The chain joins TRBV7-6 to TRBJ2-7; TRBD1 is a possible D gene (7 bases). From germline, CDR1 is SGHVS and CDR2 FNYEAQ. Trimming left V 6 bases short and J 0 bases short, with 24 bases between. This CDR3 has 18 residues. This chain's CDR3 is CASSYSRDWGQSSYEQYF. CDR3 in DNA: TGTGCCAGCAGTTACTCCCGGGACTGGGGACAGAGCTCCTACGAGCAGTACTTC.

The genes are TRBV9 and TRBJ2-7; D possibly corresponds to TRBD1 (6 bases). Germline V gene data show CDR1 as SGDLS and CDR2 as YYNGEE. This CDR3 has 15 amino acids. Trimming took off 3 bases at V and 6 bases at J, with 19 bases between the two ends. The CDR3 coding sequence is TGTGCCAGCAGCGCATTGAGGACGGACAGAGCCGAGCAGTACTTC. Translated: CASSALRTDRAEQYF.

The V and J genes are TRBV29-1 and TRBJ2-2; D is tentatively TRBD1 or TRBD2 (5 bases each). This CDR3 is 15 amino acids long. V was cut by 7 bases and J by 5 bases, with 20 bases left in between. The V gene's germline CDR1 is SQVTM and CDR2 ANQGSEA. This CDR3 is CSGASGPGSTGELFF. The CDR3 DNA is TGCAGCGGCGCCTCCGGGCCAGGGAGTACCGGGGAGCTGTTTTTT.

This clonotype was seen more than once but under ten times. V and J are TRBV7-9 and TRBJ2-7; D call uncertain. The CDR3 has 12 amino acids. V gave up 5 bases and J gave up 7 bases, with 12 bases separating them. Germline CDR1 reads SEHNR; CDR2 reads FQNEAQ (reference sequence). The CDR3 spells CASSQMFREQYF. The CDR3, as DNA: TGTGCCAGCAGCCAAATGTTCCGGGAGCAGTACTTC.

The chain recombines TRBV4-3 with TRBJ2-3; TRBD2 matches at 7 bases. V was clipped by 1 base and J by 0 bases; unmatched bases: 7. CDR1 and CDR2 from the germline V gene are LGHNA and YSLEER. The CDR3 sequence is 17 residues long. The CDR3 sequence: CASSQGPGGTSTDTQYF. The CDR3 coding sequence is TGCGCCAGCAGCCAAGGCCCCGGGGGGACTAGCACAGATACGCAGTATTTT.

This chain uses TRBV25-1 with TRBJ1-6; D possibly corresponds to TRBD1 (6 bases). Trimming left V 6 bases short and J 10 bases short, with 16 bases between. The V gene's germline CDR1 is MGHDK and CDR2 SYGVNS. The length of the CDR3 is 14 residues. As DNA, the CDR3 is TGTGCCAGCAGGGAAACAGGGTATCGATCACCCCTCCACTTT. The encoded protein is CASRETGYRSPLHF. The variable domain in full, with the rest retrieved from reference TRBV25-1 and TRBJ1-6, is EADIYQTPRYLVIGTGKKITLECSQTMGHDKMYWYQQDPGMELHLIHYSYGVNSTEKGDLSSESTVSRIRTEHFPLTLESARPSHTSQYLCASRETGYRSPLHFGNGTRLTVT.

V gene TRBV4-1 combines with J gene TRBJ1-5; no firm D call. The CDR3 extends over 13 amino acids. The ends were cut back, 0 bases at V and 6 bases at J, with 6 bases in the middle. The germline V gene has CDR1 MGHRA and CDR2 YSYEKL. The CDR3 coding sequence is TGCGCCAGCAGCCAAGATAAGACTCAGCCCCAGCATTTT. Its translation is CASSQDKTQPQHF.

V and J are TRBV5-8 and TRBJ2-1; D is possibly TRBD1 or TRBD2 (6 bases each). Trimming took off 4 bases at V and 0 bases at J, with 17 bases between the two ends. This CDR3 region has 17 residues. Germline V gene sequence: CDR1 SGHTS, CDR2 YDEGEE. The CDR3 sequence is CASSPGGGPFSYNEQFF. The CDR3 DNA follows: TGTGCCAGCAGCCCAGGAGGGGGACCCTTCTCCTACAATGAGCAGTTCTTC.

The chain employs TRBV12-3 or TRBV12-4 and TRBJ1-5, with D possibly being TRBD1 (6 bases). Trimming cost V 4 bases and J 2 bases, with 12 bases left between them. The CDR3 is made up of 15 amino acids. CDR3 nucleotide sequence: TGTGCCAGCAGTTCCGACAGGAGGGGCAATCAGCCCCAGCATTTT. It encodes CASSSDRRGNQPQHF.

V gene TRBV29-1 combines with J gene TRBJ2-7; TRBD1 is a possible D gene (6 bases). Per germline, CDR1 SQVTM and CDR2 ANQGSEA. Trimming took 3 bases from V and 5 from J, leaving 11 bases between them. The CDR3 runs 12 residues. This CDR3 reads CSVDESGDEQYF. The CDR3 DNA follows: TGCAGCGTTGATGAATCAGGGGACGAGCAGTACTTC.

The chain uses TRBV7-9 and TRBJ2-1; a possible D gene is TRBD2 (6 bases). The CDR3 loop spans 14 amino acids. Trimming shortened V by 3 bases and J by 9 bases, and 15 bases separated the two germline ends. Germline loops: CDR1 SEHNR, CDR2 FQNEAQ (reference sequence). DNA for the CDR3: TGTGCCAGCAGCTTGGGTAGGGAGGAGTTTGAGCAGTTCTTC. This translates into CASSLGREEFEQFF.

This clonotype was seen only a few times. The chain joins TRBV4-1 to TRBJ1-1; D perhaps matches TRBD1 (6 bases). Germline CDR1 reads MGHRA; CDR2 reads YSYEKL. This CDR3 contains 15 residues. The V gene lost 6 bases and the J gene lost 1 base, with 15 bases spanning the gap. The CDR3 coding sequence is TGCGCCAGCAGGAGAATAACAGGGAGGAACACTGAAGCTTTCTTT. Residues: CASRRITGRNTEAFF.

This clonotype has only a few counts. As DNA, the CDR3 is TGCGCCAGCAGTTCCGGGACAGGGGGCTTACGGACCGGGGAGCTGTTTTTT. It is translated as CASSSGTGGLRTGELFF. The J gene is TRBJ2-2, the V gene TRBV5-1; TRBD1 matches 12 bases. V trimming: 5 bases; J trimming: 5 bases; junction bases outside the gene matches: 10. The CDR3 has 17 amino acids. Germline values: CDR1 SGHRS, CDR2 YFSETQ.

The chain combines TRBV2 with TRBJ2-1; 7 bases agree with TRBD1. CDR1 is SNHLY, CDR2 FYNNEI, per germline. The CDR3 totals 13 residues. V shed 10 bases and J 6 bases; nucleotides not matched to a gene: 9. The CDR3 coding sequence is TGTGCCACCAACACAGGGGTCGGCAATGAGCAGTTCTTC. Translating it yields CATNTGVGNEQFF. The full variable domain, completed using reference TRBV2 and TRBJ2-1, is EPEVTQTPSHQVTQMGQEVILRCVPISNHLYFYWYRQILGQKVEFLVSFYNNEISEKSEIFDDQFSVERPDGSNFTLKIRSTKLEDSAMYFCATNTGVGNEQFFGPGTRLTVL.